The following is a TCR beta chain sequence with its context. The target antigen is unknown. This sample stems from a study of Tregs in tolerant kidney transplant recipients. Study-level points and caveats: Tolerant patients' donor-specific Tregs expanded beyond overall Tregs, suggesting antigen-driven growth. Expanding Tregs on activated donor B cells appeared to best identify donor-specific TCRbeta clones.

Profiled with immunoSEQ multiplex PCR; TCRdb holds only in-frame clones, not every one. The sample shows about 50,000 clones, roughly nine tenths of them seen only once. Related graft donors supplied nonmyeloablative bone marrow transplants, and mixed chimerism was transient. The sequence derives from a human patient who received a combined kidney and bone marrow transplant. Some T cells here may be from the graft donor. Source: CD8+ T cells from blood (PBMCs), taken 12 months after the transplant.

The CDR3 DNA reads TGTGCCAGCAGCTCTGACAGGCTGCGGACTGAAGCTTTCTTT. Translating it yields CASSSDRLRTEAFF. This chain links TRBV5-4 with TRBJ1-1, with D maybe TRBD1 (6 bases). The CDR3 length is 14 residues. The V and J ends lost 3 bases and 5 bases respectively, with 14 bases between them. The germline CDR1 and CDR2 sequences are SGHNT and YYREEE (reference sequence).